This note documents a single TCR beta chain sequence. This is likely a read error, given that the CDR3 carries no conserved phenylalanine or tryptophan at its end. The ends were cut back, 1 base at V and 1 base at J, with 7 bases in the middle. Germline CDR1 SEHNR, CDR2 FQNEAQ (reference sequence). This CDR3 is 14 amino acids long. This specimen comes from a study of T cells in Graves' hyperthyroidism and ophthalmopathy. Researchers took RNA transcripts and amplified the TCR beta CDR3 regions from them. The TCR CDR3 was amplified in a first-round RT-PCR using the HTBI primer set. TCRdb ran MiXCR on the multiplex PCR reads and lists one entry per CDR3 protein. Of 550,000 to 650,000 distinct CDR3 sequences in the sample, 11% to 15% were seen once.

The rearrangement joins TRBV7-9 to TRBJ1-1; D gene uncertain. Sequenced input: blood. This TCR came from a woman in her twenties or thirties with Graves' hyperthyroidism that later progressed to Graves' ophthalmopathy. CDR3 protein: CASSLGQPNTEAFL. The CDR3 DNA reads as TGTGCCAGCAGCTTAGGACAACCGAACACTGAAGCTTTCCTT.